The 17 T cell receptor beta chains in this list originate from one sample, sequenced in a study of blood T cell repertoires in COVID-19. Assay used: immunoSEQ multiplex PCR; TCRdb lists only in-frame clones, some missing. The repertoire has 270,000 or so clones, 85% to 95% of them found once; the top ten carry 2.8%. The sequencing input was PBMCs or T cells enriched from blood (not recorded which). The source of these receptors is a man aged 40-55 years who had been exposed to COVID-19.

The chain employs TRBV6-5 and TRBJ2-5; D may be TRBD2 (7 bases). Between the trimmed V and J ends, which lost 6 bases and 5 bases, there was a span of 19 bases. This CDR3 contains 15 residues. The germline V gene has CDR1 MNHEY and CDR2 SVGAGI. CDR3 residues: CASSPKGGLGETQYF. CDR3 nucleotides: TGTGCCAGCAGCCCCAAGGGGGGGCTGGGGGAGACCCAGTACTTC.

V is TRBV18 and J is TRBJ2-7; D is possibly TRBD2 (5 bases). The V and J ends lost 2 bases and 3 bases respectively, with 14 bases between them. This CDR3 comprises 15 residues. The germline V gene encodes CDR1 KGHSH and CDR2 LQKENI. The CDR3 sequence: CASSPGSSGNYEQYF. The CDR3 nucleotides are TGTGCCAGCTCACCAGGCTCTTCCGGGAACTACGAGCAGTACTTC.

J is TRBJ1-4 and V is TRBV18, with 10 bases matching TRBD1. J lost 4 bases, V lost 3 bases, and 8 bases had no gene match. Germline V gene lookup returns CDR1 KGHSH and CDR2 LQKENI. This CDR3 contains 17 residues. As DNA, the CDR3 is TGTGCCAGCTCACCCTACACTAGGGACAGGGGTAATGAAAAACTGTTTTTT. Protein product: CASSPYTRDRGNEKLFF.

The chain carries TRBV7-6 and TRBJ1-2, with D maybe TRBD1 (6 bases). Per germline, CDR1 SGHVS and CDR2 FNYEAQ. CDR3 size: 13 residues. V was clipped by 3 bases and J by 8 bases, with 13 bases between them. The CDR3 sequence is CASSFLVQGGYTF. The CDR3 region has the DNA TGTGCCAGCAGCTTCTTAGTTCAGGGGGGCTACACCTTC. Using reference TRBV7-6 and TRBJ1-2 for the parts outside the CDR3, the full variable domain is GAGVSQSPRYKVTKRGQDVALRCDPISGHVSLYWYRQALGQGPEFLTYFNYEAQQDKSGLPNDRFSAERPEGSISTLTIQRTEQRDSAMYRCASSFLVQGGYTFGSGTRLTVV.

This chain joins TRBV2 and TRBJ2-1; D may be TRBD1 (6 bases). The CDR3 sequence is 11 residues long. Trimming pared 10 bases from V and 9 bases from J, leaving 13 bases between. Germline V lookup: CDR1 SNHLY, CDR2 FYNNEI. The CDR3 coding sequence is TGTGCCACCAGGGGAGCGTTTGAGCAGTTCTTC. Protein: CATRGAFEQFF.

The chain combines TRBV5-1 with TRBJ1-2, with 9 bases lining up with TRBD1. The CDR3 has 16 amino acids. Germline CDR1 SGHRS, CDR2 YFSETQ. The J segment lost 6 bases and the V segment lost 0 bases, leaving 9 bases of the junction unmatched. CDR3 residues: CASSLALGTGKDGYTF. CDR3 in DNA: TGCGCCAGCAGCTTGGCGCTAGGGACAGGGAAAGATGGCTACACCTTC.

The chain joins TRBV11-2 to TRBJ1-2, with TRBD1 matching over 7 bases. With V trimmed by 5 bases and J by 4 bases, 13 bases remained unmatched. Looked up from germline, CDR1 is SGHAT and CDR2 is FQNNGV. The CDR3 runs to 16 residues. CDR3 nucleotides: TGTGCCAGCAGCAAGGGACTTGCAGGGGGTGGCTATGGCTACACCTTC. As protein: CASSKGLAGGGYGYTF.

The chain combines TRBV30 with TRBJ2-1; D might be TRBD2 (5 bases). The V end was cut by 5 bases, the J end by 3 bases, with 14 bases between. The CDR3 is 14 residues long. Germline V CDR1 and CDR2: GTSNPN, SVGIG (reference sequence). CDR3 DNA: TGTGCCTGGGCCCTTATAGCGAGCTACAATGAGCAGTTCTTC. This codes for CAWALIASYNEQFF.

The chain has TRBV4-2 and TRBJ2-3; 7 positions agree with TRBD2. V trimming: 1 base; J trimming: 6 bases; junction bases outside the gene matches: 4. The CDR3 spans 14 residues. Germline V gene lookup returns CDR1 LGHNA and CDR2 YNFKEQ. The DNA for the CDR3 is TGTGCCAGCAGCCAAGCGGGAGGTCTGGATACGCAGTATTTT. It translates to CASSQAGGLDTQYF.

The rearrangement uses TRBV7-6 and TRBJ2-3; weak D call: TRBD2 (5 bases). V was cut by 2 bases and J by 0 bases, with 9 bases left in between. Germline V gene sequence: CDR1 SGHVS, CDR2 FNYEAQ. The CDR3 is 15 residues long. CDR3 region: CASSLIASSTDTQYF. The CDR3 DNA is TGTGCCAGCAGCTTAATAGCGTCGAGCACAGATACGCAGTATTTT.

The rearrangement links TRBV10-3 to TRBJ2-3; weak D call: TRBD1 (6 bases). The CDR3 consists of 12 residues. The germline V gene encodes CDR1 ENHRY and CDR2 SYGVKD. Trimming cost V 6 bases and J 5 bases, with 9 bases left between them. CDR3 loop: CAIRTGGDTQYF. CDR3 DNA sequence: TGTGCCATCAGGACAGGAGGAGATACGCAGTATTTT.

The V gene is TRBV4-1, the J gene TRBJ2-5; the D gene is possibly TRBD2 (5 bases). The CDR3 extends over 15 amino acids. CDR1 and CDR2 from the germline V gene are MGHRA and YSYEKL. Trimming pared 1 base from V and 5 bases from J, leaving 14 bases between. The CDR3 DNA is TGCGCCAGCAGCCAAGGTCTCCGGGCGGGCGAGACCCAGTACTTC. This encodes CASSQGLRAGETQYF.

The rearrangement joins TRBV3-1 (or the pseudogene TRBV3-2) to TRBJ1-1, with 7 bases aligning to TRBD1. J was trimmed by 0 bases and V by 7 bases; bases with no gene match: 8. This CDR3 has 15 amino acids. The germline CDR1 and CDR2 sequences are LGHDT and YNNKEL (reference sequence). The CDR3 protein is CASKLETGLNTEAFF. The CDR3 nucleotides are TGTGCCAGCAAGCTTGAGACAGGGTTGAACACTGAAGCTTTCTTT.

The chain uses TRBV27 and TRBJ1-5, with a possible D match to TRBD1 (5 bases). V gave up 0 bases and J gave up 3 bases, with 9 bases separating them. The CDR3 sequence is 15 residues long. CDR1 and CDR2 from the germline V gene are MNHEY and SMNVEV (reference sequence). CDR3 residues: CASSLSGGYNQPQHF. CDR3 sequence (DNA): TGTGCCAGCAGTTTATCGGGGGGTTACAATCAGCCCCAGCATTTT.

The chain recombines TRBV5-6 with TRBJ1-6; possibly TRBD1 for D (5 bases). Per germline, CDR1 SGHDT and CDR2 YYEEEE. This CDR3 is 14 amino acids long. V was shortened by 2 bases and J by 9 bases, with 12 bases between the two germline ends. The chain's CDR3 is CASSLPSGGSPLHF. The CDR3 region has the DNA TGTGCCAGCAGCTTACCATCGGGGGGTTCACCCCTCCACTTT.

The chain couples TRBV3-1 (or the pseudogene TRBV3-2) to TRBJ1-1, with unresolved D. This CDR3 has 14 amino acids. CDR1 and CDR2 from the germline V gene are LGHDT and YNNKEL (reference sequence). The germline V and J ends were trimmed by 6 bases and 5 bases, with 16 bases remaining between them. Here the CDR3 DNA reads TGTGCCAGCAGGGGTCCAGGCGGAGGGACTGAAGCTTTCTTT. Amino acids: CASRGPGGGTEAFF.

V and J are TRBV24-1 and TRBJ2-3, with a possible D match to TRBD1 (6 bases). Germline assignment: CDR1 KGHDR and CDR2 SFDVKD. Trimming removed 9 bases from V and 2 bases from J, with 20 bases in between. CDR3 size: 16 residues. The CDR3 is CATAPNRDTSTDTQYF. Here the CDR3 DNA reads TGTGCCACCGCTCCTAACCGGGACACATCCACAGATACGCAGTATTTT.